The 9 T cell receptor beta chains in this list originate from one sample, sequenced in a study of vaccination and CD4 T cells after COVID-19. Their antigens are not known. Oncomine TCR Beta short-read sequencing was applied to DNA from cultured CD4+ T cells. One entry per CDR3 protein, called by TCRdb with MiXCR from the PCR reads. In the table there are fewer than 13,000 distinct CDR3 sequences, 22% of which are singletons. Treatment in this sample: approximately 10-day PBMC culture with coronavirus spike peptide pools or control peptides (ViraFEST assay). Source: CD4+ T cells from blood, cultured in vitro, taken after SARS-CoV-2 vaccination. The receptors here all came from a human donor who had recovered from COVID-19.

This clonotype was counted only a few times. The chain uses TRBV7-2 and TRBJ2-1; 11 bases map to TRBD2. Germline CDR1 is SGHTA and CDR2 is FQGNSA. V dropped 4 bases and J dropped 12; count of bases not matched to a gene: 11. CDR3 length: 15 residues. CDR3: CASSYPGLAVTGQFF. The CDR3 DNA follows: TGTGCCAGCAGCTATCCGGGACTAGCGGTAACGGGGCAGTTCTTC. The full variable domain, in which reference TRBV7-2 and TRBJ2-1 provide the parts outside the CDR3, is GAGVSQSPSNKVTEKGKDVELRCDPISGHTALYWYRQSLGQGLEFLIYFQGNSAPDKSGLPSDRFSAERTGGSVSTLTIQRTQQEDSAVYLCASSYPGLAVTGQFFGPGTRLTVL.

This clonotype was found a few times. The DNA for the CDR3 is TGCAGTGCTGGGGATAGCGGCTTGTTCGAGCAGTACTTC. As protein: CSAGDSGLFEQYF. The chain carries TRBV20-1 and TRBJ2-7; D may be TRBD2 (6 bases). The germline V gene has CDR1 DFQATT and CDR2 SNEGSKA (reference sequence). V was shortened by 5 bases and J by 6 bases, with 17 bases between the two germline ends. The CDR3 spans 13 residues.

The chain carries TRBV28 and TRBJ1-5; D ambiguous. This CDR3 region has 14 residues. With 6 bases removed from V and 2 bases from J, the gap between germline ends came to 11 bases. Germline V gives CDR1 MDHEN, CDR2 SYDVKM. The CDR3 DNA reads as TGTGCCAGCAGCACAGTGAATCGCAATCAGCCCCAGCATTTT. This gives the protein CASSTVNRNQPQHF.

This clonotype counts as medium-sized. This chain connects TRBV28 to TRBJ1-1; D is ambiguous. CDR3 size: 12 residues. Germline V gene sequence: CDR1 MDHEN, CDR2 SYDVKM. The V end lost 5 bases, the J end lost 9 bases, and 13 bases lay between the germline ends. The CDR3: CASSPQESQAFF. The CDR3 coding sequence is TGTGCCAGCAGTCCCCAGGAATCCCAAGCTTTCTTT.

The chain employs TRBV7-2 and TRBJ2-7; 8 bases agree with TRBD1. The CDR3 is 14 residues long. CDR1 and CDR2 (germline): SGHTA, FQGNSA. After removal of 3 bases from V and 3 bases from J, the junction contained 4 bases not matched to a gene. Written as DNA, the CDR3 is TGTGCCAGCAGCTTCCGGGACAGGAACTACGAGCAGTACTTC. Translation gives CASSFRDRNYEQYF.

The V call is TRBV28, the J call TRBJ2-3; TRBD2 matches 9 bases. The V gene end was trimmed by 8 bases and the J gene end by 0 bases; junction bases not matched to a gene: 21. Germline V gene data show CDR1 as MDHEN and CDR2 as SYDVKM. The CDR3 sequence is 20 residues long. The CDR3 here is CASSTDIRTSDPTSTDTQYF. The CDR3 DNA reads TGTGCCAGCTCAACAGATATCCGGACTAGCGACCCGACTAGCACAGATACGCAGTATTTT.

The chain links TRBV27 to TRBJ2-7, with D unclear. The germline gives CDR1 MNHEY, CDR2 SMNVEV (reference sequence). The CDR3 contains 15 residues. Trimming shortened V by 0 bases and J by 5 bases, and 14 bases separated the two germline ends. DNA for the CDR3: TGTGCCAGCAGTTTATCGCCCGTGGTCCGTGACGAGCAGTACTTC. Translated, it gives CASSLSPVVRDEQYF.

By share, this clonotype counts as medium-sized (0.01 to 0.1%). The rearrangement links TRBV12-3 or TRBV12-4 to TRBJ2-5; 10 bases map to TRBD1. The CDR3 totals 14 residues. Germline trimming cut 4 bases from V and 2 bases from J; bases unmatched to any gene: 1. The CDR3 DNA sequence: TGTGCCAGCAGTTCGGGACAGGGGCAAGAGACCCAGTACTTC. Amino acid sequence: CASSSGQGQETQYF.

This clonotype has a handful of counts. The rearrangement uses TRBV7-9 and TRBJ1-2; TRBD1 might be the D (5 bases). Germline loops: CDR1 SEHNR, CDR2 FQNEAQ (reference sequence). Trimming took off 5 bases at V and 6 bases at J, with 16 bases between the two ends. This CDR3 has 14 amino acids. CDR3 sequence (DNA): TGTGCCAGCAGCCTTGACAGTAATATGAATGGCTACACCTTC. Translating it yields CASSLDSNMNGYTF.